This paragraph reports one TCR beta chain. The TCRbeta library incorporated unique molecular identifiers. TCRdb called the PCR reads again in MiXCR, with one record for every CDR3 protein. Altogether a few hundred thousand distinct CDR3 sequences are present, approximately 9.7% being singletons, with the ten largest covering roughly 5.1%. This entry comes from a study of T-cell reconstitution after alpha-beta-depleted transplantation in children. The CDR3 runs 14 residues. V is TRBV21-1 and J is TRBJ2-3. TRBV21-1 is a pseudogene segment. The sequence was collected from a human donor who donated a stem cell graft to a child with SCID. The sample in question was PBMCs from the stem cell graft donor, obtained from the stem cell graft. The CDR3 DNA follows: TGTGCCAGCAGCAAAAGGACTGGCACAGATACGCAGTATTTT. It codes for CASSKRTGTDTQYF.